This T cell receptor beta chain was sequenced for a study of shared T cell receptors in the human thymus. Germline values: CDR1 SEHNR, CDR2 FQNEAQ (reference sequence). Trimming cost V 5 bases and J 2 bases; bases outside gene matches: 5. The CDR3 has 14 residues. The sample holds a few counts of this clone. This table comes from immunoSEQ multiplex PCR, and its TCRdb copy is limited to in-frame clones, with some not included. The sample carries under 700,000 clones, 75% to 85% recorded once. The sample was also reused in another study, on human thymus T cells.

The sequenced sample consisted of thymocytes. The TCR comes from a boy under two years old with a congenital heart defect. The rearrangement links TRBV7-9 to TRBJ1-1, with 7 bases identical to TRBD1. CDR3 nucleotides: TGTGCCAGCAGCACTACAGGGGTCAACACTGAAGCTTTCTTT. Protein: CASSTTGVNTEAFF.